This record looks at one TCR beta chain sequence and its context. The antigen is undetermined. The source of the sample is a study of shared clonotypes between healthy human individuals. Whole-study context: Each donor's CD4 naive and CD4 memory cells filled three plates apiece, CD8 naive two, and CD8 memory one.

General observations from the study: Several donors held about 5% of naive CD4 clonotypes in common. Memory subsets had estimated richness that was generally smaller than that of naive subsets.

This CDR3 is 16 amino acids long. V was pared by 1 base and J by 2 bases, with 12 bases between. The V gene's germline CDR1 is LNHNV and CDR2 YYDKDF (reference sequence). Clones were read by immunoSEQ multiplex PCR, and TCRdb kept only the in-frame ones, dropping some. The table records roughly 650,000 clones, about 97% of them present only once. The study separated CD4+ cells into CD45RA+ naive and CD45RA-negative memory subsets. The TCR sequence derives from a woman aged 25 to 45 in good health. The chain carries TRBV15 and TRBJ1-5; perhaps TRBD1 as D (6 bases). Sequencing used naive CD4+ T cells sorted from blood. The subset here: CD45RA+ positively selected. The CDR3 region has the DNA TGTGCCACCAGCAGAGGTCGGGGGGCGGGCAATCAGCCCCAGCATTTT. Residues: CATSRGRGAGNQPQHF.